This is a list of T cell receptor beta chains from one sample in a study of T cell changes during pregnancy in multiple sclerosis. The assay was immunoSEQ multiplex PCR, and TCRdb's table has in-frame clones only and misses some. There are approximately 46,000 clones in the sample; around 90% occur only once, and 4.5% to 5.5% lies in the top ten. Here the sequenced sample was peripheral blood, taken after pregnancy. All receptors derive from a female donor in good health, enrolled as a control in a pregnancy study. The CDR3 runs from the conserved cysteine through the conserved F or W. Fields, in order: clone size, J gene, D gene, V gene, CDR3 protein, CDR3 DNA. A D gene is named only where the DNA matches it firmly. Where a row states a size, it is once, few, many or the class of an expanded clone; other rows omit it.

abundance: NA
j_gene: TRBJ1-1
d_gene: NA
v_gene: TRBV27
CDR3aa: CASRNQGVGKNTEAFF
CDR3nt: TGTGCCAGCAGAAACCAGGGTGTGGGGAAGAACACTGAAGCTTTCTTT

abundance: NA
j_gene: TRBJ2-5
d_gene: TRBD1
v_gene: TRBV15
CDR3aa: CATSRTGTGLGETQYF
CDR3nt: TGTGCCACCAGCAGAACCGGGACAGGGCTAGGGGAGACCCAGTACTTC

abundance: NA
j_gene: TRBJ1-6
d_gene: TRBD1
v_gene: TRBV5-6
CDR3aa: CASSWSGTGPNSPLHF
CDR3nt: TGTGCCAGCAGCTGGTCCGGGACAGGGCCTAATTCACCCCTCCACTTT

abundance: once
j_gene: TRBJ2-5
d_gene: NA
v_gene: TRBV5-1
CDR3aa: CASSTPETRAQYF
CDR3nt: TGCGCCAGCAGCACCCCGGAGACGCGGGCCCAGTACTTC

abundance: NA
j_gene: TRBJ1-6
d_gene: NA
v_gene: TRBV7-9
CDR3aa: CASSHPGRGLFVYNSPLHF
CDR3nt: TGTGCCAGCAGCCACCCTGGGAGGGGATTGTTTGTTTATAATTCACCCCTCCACTTT

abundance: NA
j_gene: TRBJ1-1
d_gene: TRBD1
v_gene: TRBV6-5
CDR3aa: CASNTKGQGQGEAFF
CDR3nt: TGTGCCAGCAACACCAAGGGACAGGGACAAGGGGAAGCTTTCTTT

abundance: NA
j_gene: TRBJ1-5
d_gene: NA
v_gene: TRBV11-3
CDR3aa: CASSPPMTRHQPQHF
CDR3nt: TGTGCCAGCAGCCCACCGATGACTCGGCATCAGCCCCAGCATTTT

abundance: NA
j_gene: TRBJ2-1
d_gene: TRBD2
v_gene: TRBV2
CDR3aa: CASLGLGASSSYNEQFF
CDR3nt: TGTGCCAGCTTGGGACTAGGGGCGTCAAGCTCCTACAATGAGCAGTTCTTC

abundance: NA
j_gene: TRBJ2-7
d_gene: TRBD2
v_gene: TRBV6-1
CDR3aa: CASSEASGSSYEQYF
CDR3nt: TGTGCCAGCAGTGAAGCTAGCGGGAGTTCATACGAGCAGTACTTC

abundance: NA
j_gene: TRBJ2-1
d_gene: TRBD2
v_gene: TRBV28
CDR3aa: CASEGPGLARNEQFF
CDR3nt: TGTGCCAGCGAGGGACCGGGACTAGCAAGAAATGAGCAGTTCTTC

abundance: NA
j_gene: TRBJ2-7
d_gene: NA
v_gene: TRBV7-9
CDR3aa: CASSLDEGGSRDEQYF
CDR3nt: TGTGCCAGCAGCTTAGACGAAGGAGGGTCGCGGGACGAGCAGTACTTC

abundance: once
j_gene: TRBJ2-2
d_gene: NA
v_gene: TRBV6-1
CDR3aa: CASSRTPDTGELFF
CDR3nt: TGTGCCAGCAGCAGGACTCCGGACACCGGGGAGCTGTTTTTT

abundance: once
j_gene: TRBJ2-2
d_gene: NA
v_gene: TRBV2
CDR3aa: CASIVGRTGELFF
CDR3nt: TGTGCCAGCATCGTGGGGCGGACCGGGGAGCTGTTTTTT

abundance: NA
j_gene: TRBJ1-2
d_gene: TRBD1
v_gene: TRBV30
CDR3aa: CAWSGTGASYGYTF
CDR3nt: TGTGCCTGGAGTGGGACAGGGGCCAGCTATGGCTACACCTTC

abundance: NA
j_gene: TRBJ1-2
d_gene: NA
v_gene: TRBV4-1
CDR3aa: CASSQREGQPLPGYTF
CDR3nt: TGCGCCAGCAGCCAGAGGGAAGGACAGCCTCTACCAGGCTACACCTTC

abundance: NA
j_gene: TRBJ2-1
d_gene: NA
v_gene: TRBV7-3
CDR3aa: CASSLGASSVEQFF
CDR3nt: TGTGCCAGCAGCTTAGGAGCTAGCTCTGTTGAGCAGTTCTTC

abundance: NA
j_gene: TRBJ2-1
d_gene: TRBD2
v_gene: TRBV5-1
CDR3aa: CASSHLGGEGEQFF
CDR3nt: TGCGCCAGCAGCCACCTTGGGGGGGAGGGTGAGCAGTTCTTC

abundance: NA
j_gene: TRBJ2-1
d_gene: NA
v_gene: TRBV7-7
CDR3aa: CASSFSSYNEQFF
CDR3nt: TGTGCTAGCAGCTTTAGCTCCTACAATGAGCAGTTCTTC

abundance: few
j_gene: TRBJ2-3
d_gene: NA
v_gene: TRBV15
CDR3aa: CATSRAGQPTDTQYF
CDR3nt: TGTGCCACCAGCAGAGCTGGGCAGCCCACAGATACGCAGTATTTT

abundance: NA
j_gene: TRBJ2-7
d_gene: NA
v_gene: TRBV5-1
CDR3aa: CASSLVRDVSYEQYF
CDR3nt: TGCGCCAGCAGCTTGGTTCGGGATGTCTCCTACGAGCAGTACTTC